This TCR beta chain was recovered during a study of OX40 agonist ivuxolimab in advanced cancers. On the study more broadly: Past anti-PD-1, anti-PD-L1 or anti-CTLA-4 therapy was accepted, and 40% had received some.

This clone was detected once. The data were produced by immunoSEQ multiplex PCR, yet TCRdb's version contains in-frame clones alone and is incomplete. The sample has some 80,000 clones, 85% to 95% seen once; the top ten hold about a fifth. This CDR3 has 15 residues. V lost 3 bases and J 0 bases, leaving 11 bases between the germline ends. Germline CDR1 is LNHDA and CDR2 is SQIVND (reference sequence). This TCR was sampled from an adult with an advanced solid tumor such as melanoma, head and neck, liver or kidney cancer. This specimen consisted of CD4+ or CD8+ T cells sorted from blood, obtained in a trial of the OX40 agonist ivuxolimab. This chain links TRBV19 with TRBJ1-1, with D possibly matching TRBD1 (6 bases). DNA for the CDR3: TGTGCCAGTAGTATCCGGGGGGGCTTGAACACTGAAGCTTTCTTT. Its translation is CASSIRGGLNTEAFF. Using reference TRBV19 and TRBJ1-1 for the parts outside the CDR3, the full variable domain is DGGITQSPKYLFRKEGQNVTLSCEQNLNHDAMYWYRQDPGQGLRLIYYSQIVNDFQKGDIAEGYSVSREKKESFPLTVTSAQKNPTAFYLCASSIRGGLNTEAFFGQGTRLTVV.